Below are 21 T cell receptor beta chains sequenced from a single sample in a study of T cells and Merkel cell carcinoma outcomes (dated by TCRdb to 2018 to 2021). Receptors were amplified or captured by the immunoSEQ multiplex PCR assay. TCRdb obtained this table from immuneACCESS and retained in-frame rearrangements with V and J assigned. These tables miss some clones; where compared with another copy, unresolved V genes account for less than half of the shortfall, and the remainder is unexplained. A total of 250 to 350 clones appear in this sample, about 95% of them only once. The ten largest clones take up about 6.4% of the sample. The specimen sequenced was tumor tissue from Merkel cell carcinoma. Receptor source: a human donor with Merkel cell carcinoma.

The rearrangement joins TRBV7-9 to TRBJ1-1; D unclear. Germline CDR1 reads SEHNR; CDR2 reads FQNEAQ (reference sequence). The CDR3 runs 14 residues. Trimming cost V 5 bases and J 1 base, with 11 bases left between them. The chain's CDR3 is CASSLGWGNTEAFF. In DNA, the CDR3 is TGTGCCAGCAGCCTCGGGTGGGGGAACACTGAAGCTTTCTTT.

The V gene is TRBV27, the J gene TRBJ1-1; TRBD1 agrees at 11 bases. The V and J ends lost 5 bases and 11 bases, in that order; junction bases with no gene match: 13. The CDR3 totals 15 residues. Germline V lookup: CDR1 MNHEY, CDR2 SMNVEV (reference sequence). The chain's CDR3 is CASSPLRTGGLRAFF. CDR3 nucleotides: TGTGCCAGCAGTCCCTTGCGGACAGGGGGCTTGCGGGCTTTCTTT.

The rearrangement uses TRBV11-2 and TRBJ2-3; weak D call: TRBD1 (5 bases). Germline-derived CDR1 and CDR2 are SGHAT and FQNNGV. The CDR3 is made up of 15 amino acids. The V end lost 10 bases, the J end lost 2 bases, and 19 bases lay between the germline ends. CDR3 in amino acids: CATTIGVVNTDTQYF. Here the CDR3 DNA reads TGTGCCACCACCATAGGGGTAGTAAACACAGATACGCAGTATTTT.

The CDR3 DNA sequence: TGCGCCAGCAGCCCCGCCGGGAGTTACAATGAGCAGTTCTTC. Its protein product is CASSPAGSYNEQFF. This sequence joins TRBV5-1 and TRBJ2-1; weak D call: TRBD2 (6 bases). V was clipped by 4 bases and J by 4 bases, with 12 bases between them. Germline lookup yields CDR1 SGHRS and CDR2 YFSETQ. The CDR3 length is 14 residues.

About this clone itself: Given the absence of the conserved phenylalanine or tryptophan at the CDR3 end, a read error is likely. The DNA is omitted, as the CDR3 cannot be located on it reliably, and the CDR3 follows TCRdb's listing. J is TRBJ2-6 and V is TRBV5-3. TRBV5-3 is an open reading frame, and its role is uncertain. The CDR3 spans 11 amino acids, including both terminal residues. The CDR3 here is CARMWIVVNKV.

The chain has TRBV30 and TRBJ1-3; D not certain. Germline-derived CDR1 and CDR2 are GTSNPN and SVGIG (reference sequence). The V end was cut by 4 bases, the J end by 0 bases, with 13 bases between. The CDR3 extends over 15 amino acids. CDR3: CAWIRVLGSGNTIYF. CDR3 DNA: TGTGCCTGGATCCGGGTCCTTGGCTCTGGAAACACCATATATTTT.

This clone showed up just once. The V gene is TRBV30, the J gene TRBJ1-2; 8 positions agree with TRBD1. After removal of 2 bases from V and 9 bases from J, the junction contained 11 bases not matched to a gene. Looked up from germline, CDR1 is GTSNPN and CDR2 is SVGIG (reference sequence). The CDR3 length is 14 residues. The CDR3 is CAWSSDRAADRYTF. The CDR3 DNA follows: TGTGCCTGGAGTTCGGACAGGGCCGCCGATCGCTACACCTTC.

The chain has TRBV28 and TRBJ1-1; no clear D gene. The germline gives CDR1 MDHEN, CDR2 SYDVKM. The CDR3 length is 11 residues. V was pared by 8 bases and J by 2 bases, with 6 bases between. Here the CDR3 DNA reads TGTGCCAGCTACTCCAACACTGAAGCTTTCTTT. It encodes CASYSNTEAFF.

The chain combines TRBV20-1 with TRBJ2-1; D is ambiguous. From germline, CDR1 is DFQATT and CDR2 SNEGSKA (reference sequence). This CDR3 spans 11 amino acids. Trimming shortened V by 3 bases and J by 7 bases, and 7 bases separated the two germline ends. The CDR3 spells CSASYRNEQFF. In DNA, the CDR3 is TGCAGTGCTAGCTATCGGAATGAGCAGTTCTTC.

CDR3 coding DNA: TGTGCCAGCAGTGTCCAGCGGGGGGGATCCTACGAGCAGTACGTC. Translated, it gives CASSVQRGGSYEQYV. V usage is TRBV6-1 and J usage is TRBJ2-7, with 10 bases lining up with TRBD2. V dropped 4 bases and J dropped 1; count of bases not matched to a gene: 4. There are 15 residues in the CDR3. Germline CDR1 is MNHNS and CDR2 is SASEGT.

The V and J genes are TRBV30 and TRBJ2-3, with 9 positions matching TRBD1. The junction had 6 bases not matched to a gene; V was cut back by 5 bases and J by 0 bases. The CDR3 contains 15 residues. Germline V gene data show CDR1 as GTSNPN and CDR2 as SVGIG (reference sequence). DNA for the CDR3: TGTGCCTGGGAAACCGGGACAGGGAGCACAGATACGCAGTATTTT. Translating gives CAWETGTGSTDTQYF. Looking up the rest from reference TRBV30 and TRBJ2-3 gives the full variable domain: SQTIHQWPATLVQPVGSPLSLECTVEGTSNPNLYWYRQAAGRGLQLLFYSVGIGQISSEVPQNLSASRPQDRQFILSSKKLLLSDSGFYLCAWETGTGSTDTQYFGPGTRLTVL.

V is TRBV4-2 and J is TRBJ2-1; a weak D match, TRBD2 (6 bases). V dropped 3 bases and J dropped 3 bases, with 15 bases sitting between them. Germline V CDR1 and CDR2: LGHNA, YNFKEQ. The CDR3 is 16 residues long. The CDR3 spells CASSQPSGEDYNEQFF. For the CDR3, the DNA is TGTGCCAGCAGCCAGCCTTCCGGGGAGGACTACAATGAGCAGTTCTTC.

The chain recombines TRBV19 with TRBJ2-3; possible D gene TRBD2, 6 bases. V was cut by 3 bases and J by 1 base, with 11 bases left in between. CDR3 length equals 15 residues. Per the germline V gene, CDR1 is LNHDA and CDR2 is SQIVND (reference sequence). The CDR3: CASSIVRGGTDTQYF. In nucleotides, the CDR3 is TGTGCCAGTAGTATTGTTCGCGGGGGCACAGATACGCAGTATTTT.

This sequence joins TRBV28 and TRBJ2-7; D not resolved. Germline V lookup: CDR1 MDHEN, CDR2 SYDVKM. Trimming pared 6 bases from V and 0 bases from J, leaving 15 bases between. The CDR3 extends over 15 amino acids. The CDR3 spells CASRLLVAGSYEQYF. DNA for the CDR3: TGTGCCAGCAGACTGCTGGTGGCCGGCTCCTACGAGCAGTACTTC.

This rearrangement joins TRBV5-1 to TRBJ1-2; the D gene is possibly TRBD1 (6 bases). CDR1 is SGHRS and CDR2 is YFSETQ in the germline V gene. V was cut by 3 bases and J by 0 bases, with 9 bases left in between. The CDR3 loop spans 14 amino acids. CDR3 bases: TGCGCCAGCAGCTCGGACAGCACTAACTATGGCTACACCTTC. This sequence encodes CASSSDSTNYGYTF.

V and J are TRBV7-2 and TRBJ2-3; TRBD2 matches 9 bases. Germline V gene sequence: CDR1 SGHTA, CDR2 FQGNSA. The CDR3 length is 16 residues. Trimming took 6 bases from V and 1 from J; bases not matched to a gene: 8. The CDR3 DNA is TGTGCCAGCAGTTTCCATAGCGGGGGACGCACAGATACGCAGTATTTT. This sequence encodes CASSFHSGGRTDTQYF. The whole variable domain, filled in from reference TRBV7-2 and TRBJ2-3, reads GAGVSQSPSNKVTEKGKDVELRCDPISGHTALYWYRQSLGQGLEFLIYFQGNSAPDKSGLPSDRFSAERTGGSVSTLTIQRTQQEDSAVYLCASSFHSGGRTDTQYFGPGTRLTVL.

The chain combines TRBV4-1 with TRBJ2-2; 8 bases match TRBD2. The germline V gene has CDR1 MGHRA and CDR2 YSYEKL. V dropped 1 base and J dropped 7; count of bases not matched to a gene: 8. The CDR3 runs 16 residues. CDR3 sequence: CASSQVPGLEVGELFF. The CDR3 nucleotides read TGCGCCAGCAGCCAAGTGCCGGGACTAGAGGTCGGGGAGCTGTTTTTT.

The CDR3 here is CASSMRGEEQPQHF. CDR3 DNA: TGTGCCAGTAGTATGCGAGGGGAGGAACAGCCCCAGCATTTT. The chain links TRBV19 to TRBJ1-5; D perhaps matches TRBD1 (5 bases). The germline V and J ends were trimmed by 3 bases and 7 bases, with 13 bases remaining between them. CDR3 length: 14 residues. The V gene's germline CDR1 is LNHDA and CDR2 SQIVND (reference sequence).

J is TRBJ2-5 and V is TRBV7-2; TRBD1 or TRBD2 may be the D gene (5 bases each). V gave up 3 bases and J gave up 5 bases, with 10 bases separating them. Germline V gives CDR1 SGHTA, CDR2 FQGNSA. This CDR3 is built from 13 residues. Here the CDR3 DNA reads TGTGCCAGCAGCTTCGGGGCTACGGAGACCCAGTACTTC. Its protein is CASSFGATETQYF.

This chain joins TRBV18 and TRBJ2-5; 7 positions match TRBD2. The CDR3 loop spans 13 amino acids. V lost 3 bases to trimming and J lost 2 bases; unmatched junction nucleotides: 0. The germline V gene has CDR1 KGHSH and CDR2 LQKENI. The CDR3 bases are TGTGCCAGCTCACCCGGGAGGCAAGAGACCCAGTACTTC. Amino acid sequence: CASSPGRQETQYF.

This chain links TRBV10-1 with TRBJ2-6; 9 bases align to TRBD1. The junction had 10 bases not matched to a gene; V was cut back by 1 base and J by 0 bases. Germline V gives CDR1 WNHNN, CDR2 SYGVQD (reference sequence). CDR3 length equals 20 residues. CDR3: CASSEWEPGQGRSGANVLTF. The CDR3 bases are TGCGCCAGCAGTGAGTGGGAGCCGGGACAGGGCCGCTCTGGGGCCAACGTCCTGACTTTC.